The 32 T cell receptor beta chains in this list originate from one sample, sequenced in a study of blood T cells in healthy people across ages. Sample-barcoded 5' priming and a J-beta primer mix drove a second PCR of about 7 to 12 cycles. In TCRdb, the 5' RACE reads were re-called with MiXCR into one record per CDR3 protein. The data contain 550,000 to 750,000 distinct CDR3 sequences, over 20% of them seen just once; the ten biggest clones take up roughly 3.6%. The sequencing sample was made of blood. All receptors derive from a man in his 70s in good health.

This clonotype was counted only a few times. The rearrangement uses TRBV20-1 and TRBJ2-3, with D unresolved. CDR3 length: 13 amino acids. In germline, CDR1 is DFQATT, CDR2 SNEGSKA (reference sequence). The V gene lost 6 bases and the J gene lost 3 bases, with 13 bases spanning the gap. Written as DNA, the CDR3 is TGCAGTGCACTGGCATACTTGACAGATACGCAGTATTTT. It encodes CSALAYLTDTQYF.

The chain is built from TRBV6-6 and TRBJ1-1, with D possibly TRBD1 on 5 matching bases. Germline V CDR1 and CDR2: MNHNY, SVGAGI (reference sequence). This CDR3 contains 12 residues. Trimming removed 7 bases from V and 2 bases from J, with 8 bases in between. CDR3 in DNA: TGTGCCAGCAAGGGGCCCAACACTGAAGCTTTCTTT. It yields the protein CASKGPNTEAFF.

This clonotype was observed a handful of times. This rearrangement joins TRBV18 to TRBJ2-7; perhaps TRBD2 as D (5 bases). V lost 3 bases to trimming and J lost 5 bases, with 14 bases between them. This CDR3 spans 14 amino acids. Germline V gives CDR1 KGHSH, CDR2 LQKENI. CDR3 amino acids: CASSPRETRDEQYF. As DNA, the CDR3 is TGTGCCAGCTCACCGAGGGAGACTCGCGACGAGCAGTACTTC.

As concerns this clonotype: A much larger clone sits a single nucleotide away, making a read error possible. Lacking the conserved final phenylalanine or tryptophan, this CDR3 likely reflects a read error. The chain is built from TRBV28 and TRBJ2-1; TRBD2 aligns across 8 bases. Trimming at V came to 2 bases and at J to 9 bases, leaving 15 bases not matched to a gene. Germline V lookup: CDR1 MDHEN, CDR2 SYDVKM. The CDR3 runs 17 residues. The CDR3 loop is CASSLVGPREGRAEQFS. CDR3 coding DNA: TGTGCCAGCAGTTTAGTGGGACCTCGGGAGGGTCGGGCTGAGCAGTTCTCC.

This clonotype came up a few times. The rearrangement links TRBV10-3 to TRBJ1-4, with D unresolved. Trimming shortened V by 3 bases and J by 3 bases, and 8 bases separated the two germline ends. The CDR3 is made up of 14 amino acids. The V gene's germline CDR1 is ENHRY and CDR2 SYGVKD. The CDR3 reads CAISDGRSNEKLFF. Here the CDR3 DNA reads TGTGCCATCAGTGACGGGCGGTCTAATGAAAAACTGTTTTTT.

Comment on this clonotype: Its ends do not fully match the called genes, so a read error is possible. CDR3 DNA sequence: TGTGCCAGCAGTAACCAGGGGACAGCAGATGCGCAGTATTTT. Translation gives CASSNQGTADAQYF. The chain couples TRBV12-3 or TRBV12-4 to TRBJ2-3; the match to TRBD1 covers 7 bases. The CDR3 covers 14 residues.

With regard to this clonotype: The junction departs from germline at one end; a sequencing error may be responsible. The rearrangement joins TRBV6-1 to TRBJ1-1, with TRBD1 identical over 9 bases. The CDR3 has 13 residues. Germline CDR1 MNHNS, CDR2 SASEGT. The CDR3 sequence: CACRDRDNTEAFF. The DNA for the CDR3 is TGTGCCTGCAGGGACAGGGACAACACTGAAGCTTTCTTT.

This clonotype was picked up a small number of times. The chain uses TRBV29-1 and TRBJ1-2; 8 bases fit TRBD1. The CDR3 totals 13 residues. The V gene end was trimmed by 4 bases and the J gene end by 8 bases; junction bases not matched to a gene: 9. In germline, CDR1 is SQVTM, CDR2 ANQGSEA. This CDR3 is CSVGEAGGDGYTF. CDR3 in DNA: TGCAGCGTTGGGGAGGCAGGGGGCGACGGCTACACCTTC.

This clonotype showed up just once. The chain is built from TRBV24-1 and TRBJ2-3, with 11 bases identical to TRBD1. Germline trimming cut 0 bases from V and 1 base from J; bases unmatched to any gene: 11. The germline gives CDR1 KGHDR, CDR2 SFDVKD. This CDR3 is built from 20 residues. The CDR3 sequence: CATSDLETGTGGRGTDTQYF. As DNA, the CDR3 is TGTGCCACCAGTGATTTGGAAACCGGGACAGGGGGAAGGGGCACAGATACGCAGTATTTT.

The gene calls are TRBV7-9 and TRBJ2-5; D not resolved. The CDR3 extends over 14 amino acids. Germline-derived CDR1 and CDR2 are SEHNR and FQNEAQ (reference sequence). V lost 3 bases, J lost 1 base, and 9 bases lay in between. Here the CDR3 DNA reads TGTGCCAGCAGCTTGTCCAGGACCCAAGAGACCCAGTACTTC. This codes for CASSLSRTQETQYF.

The chain joins TRBV27 to TRBJ1-1; 11 bases align to TRBD1. The V gene's germline CDR1 is MNHEY and CDR2 SMNVEV (reference sequence). This CDR3 is built from 14 residues. V was pared by 7 bases and J by 7 bases, with 8 bases of the junction left unmatched. The CDR3: CASTMDRGLHEAFF. The DNA of the CDR3 is TGTGCCAGCACCATGGACAGGGGGCTTCATGAAGCTTTCTTT.

The table lists this clonotype with many counts. For the CDR3, the DNA is TGTGCCATCAGTGAGTCGACACTTCAAGAGACCCAGTACTTC. Its protein product is CAISESTLQETQYF. The chain combines TRBV10-3 with TRBJ2-5; no clear D. The CDR3 length is 14 residues. CDR1 and CDR2 (germline): ENHRY, SYGVKD. V lost 0 bases to trimming and J lost 2 bases, with 7 bases between them.

The chain recombines TRBV7-6 with TRBJ2-3, with 7 bases that match TRBD2. The CDR3 length is 15 residues. Per germline, CDR1 SGHVS and CDR2 FNYEAQ. Trimming at V came to 6 bases and at J to 1 base, leaving 7 bases not matched to a gene. CDR3 nucleotides: TGTGCCAGCAGTCAAAGCGGGATGGGCACAGATACGCAGTATTTT. Translated, it gives CASSQSGMGTDTQYF.

This clonotype has a handful of counts. The CDR3 loop is CASSQASRGDTQYF. In DNA form, the CDR3 reads TGTGCCAGCAGCCAAGCCTCTCGGGGCGATACGCAGTATTTT. The rearrangement joins TRBV14 to TRBJ2-3, with D perhaps given as TRBD1 or TRBD2 (5 bases each). Trimming removed 1 base at V and 6 bases at J, with 11 bases between. Germline lookup yields CDR1 SGHDN and CDR2 FVKESK. The CDR3 has 14 residues.

There are a few counts of this clonotype. DNA of the CDR3: TGTGCCAGCAGTTACTCGAGGACGACTAGCACAGATACGCAGTATTTT. Translated: CASSYSRTTSTDTQYF. The chain recombines TRBV6-5 with TRBJ2-3, with D unresolved. V lost 0 bases to trimming and J lost 0 bases, with 10 bases between them. The length of the CDR3 is 16 residues. The germline V gene has CDR1 MNHEY and CDR2 SVGAGI.

As regards this clonotype: At one boundary the junction diverges from the germline segment, which might be a read error. The chain has TRBV5-1 and TRBJ2-7; D might be TRBD1 (5 bases). Germline V gene lookup returns CDR1 SGHRS and CDR2 YFSETQ. CDR3 size: 16 residues. The CDR3 nucleotides are TGCGCCAACAGCGTGGGCCAGGGCCCCGACTTCTACGAGCAGTACTTC. It translates to CANSVGQGPDFYEQYF.

This clonotype has more than one count but fewer than ten. The J gene is TRBJ2-5, the V gene TRBV7-3; D is uncertain. Per the germline V gene, CDR1 is SGHTA and CDR2 is FQGTGA. V was pared by 7 bases and J by 5 bases, with 14 bases between. The CDR3 runs 13 residues. The CDR3: CASIRSQGETQYF. The CDR3 DNA reads TGTGCCAGCATCAGGAGTCAAGGGGAGACCCAGTACTTC.

The chain joins TRBV6-4 to TRBJ2-5, with 9 bases aligning to TRBD1. V shed 6 bases and J 5 bases; nucleotides not matched to a gene: 4. The CDR3 contains 13 residues. Germline V gene data show CDR1 as MRHNA and CDR2 as SNTAGT. The chain's CDR3 is CASSNRGHETQYF. Here the CDR3 DNA reads TGTGCCAGCAGCAACAGGGGGCATGAGACCCAGTACTTC.

Only a few counts were recorded for this clonotype. V gene TRBV9 combines with J gene TRBJ2-5; TRBD2 might be the D (6 bases). The J call could be wrong; TRBJ2-1 is a better fit for the DNA end. This CDR3 comprises 13 residues. CDR1 is SGDLS and CDR2 is YYNGEE in the germline V gene. CDR3 coding DNA: TGTGCCAGCAGCGCCGGAGGGGAGGATGAGCAGTTCTTC. It is translated as CASSAGGEDEQFF.

The chain joins TRBV20-1 to TRBJ1-1; possible D gene TRBD1, 6 bases. V was clipped by 6 bases and J by 3 bases, with 17 bases between them. This CDR3 comprises 14 residues. Germline CDR1 is DFQATT and CDR2 is SNEGSKA (reference sequence). The CDR3 here is CSARYRVGDTEAFF. The CDR3 coding sequence is TGCAGTGCCCGATACAGGGTAGGGGACACTGAAGCTTTCTTT.

The V gene is TRBV20-1, the J gene TRBJ2-7; 7 bases align to TRBD2. The CDR3 contains 14 residues. Unmatched junction bases numbered 9, after V lost 6 bases and J lost 1 base. Germline V CDR1 and CDR2: DFQATT, SNEGSKA (reference sequence). This CDR3 is CSALLGGGSYEQYF. In DNA form, the CDR3 reads TGCAGTGCCCTTTTGGGGGGAGGGTCCTACGAGCAGTACTTC.

This clonotype occurred many times. V and J are TRBV4-1 and TRBJ2-4; 9 bases map to TRBD2. CDR3 length equals 18 residues. The ends lost 0 bases at V and 1 base at J; junction bases unmatched: 7. From germline, CDR1 is MGHRA and CDR2 YSYEKL. The CDR3 sequence is CASSQEQSSGMAKNIQYF. The CDR3 DNA sequence: TGCGCCAGCAGCCAAGAACAGTCTAGCGGGATGGCCAAAAACATTCAGTACTTC.

This clonotype was counted at least ten times. The rearrangement uses TRBV27 and TRBJ1-2; TRBD1 might be the D (5 bases). V was cut by 5 bases and J by 8 bases, with 15 bases left in between. CDR1 and CDR2 from the germline V gene are MNHEY and SMNVEV (reference sequence). This CDR3 spans 13 amino acids. CDR3 amino acids: CASSPHGGYGYTF. CDR3 sequence (DNA): TGTGCCAGCAGTCCTCATGGGGGGTACGGCTACACCTTC.

Only a few counts were recorded for this clonotype. V is TRBV10-2 and J is TRBJ2-7; no definite D call. Germline CDR1 and CDR2: WSHSY and SAAADI. V shed 3 bases and J shed 9 bases, with 15 bases lying between them. There are 13 residues in the CDR3. CDR3 sequence reads: CASSDMSGSAQYF. The CDR3, as DNA: TGCGCCAGCAGTGACATGTCCGGGTCCGCGCAGTACTTC.

The gene calls are TRBV7-9 and TRBJ2-3, with 7 nucleotides matching TRBD2. The trim removed 1 base at V and 2 bases at J, leaving 6 bases unmatched. CDR1 and CDR2 from the germline V gene are SEHNR and FQNEAQ (reference sequence). CDR3 length equals 16 residues. The CDR3 region is CASSLDLAVTTDTQYF. CDR3 nucleotide sequence: TGTGCCAGCAGCTTAGATCTAGCGGTTACCACAGATACGCAGTATTTT.

This clonotype was recorded at least ten times. The chain couples TRBV20-1 to TRBJ2-1; 8 bases align to TRBD2. The ends lost 7 bases at V and 12 bases at J; junction bases unmatched: 8. Germline values: CDR1 DFQATT, CDR2 SNEGSKA (reference sequence). The CDR3 spans 11 residues. The CDR3 nucleotides read TGCAGTGTCGACACCGGGAGGGGGCAGTTCTTC. Amino acids: CSVDTGRGQFF.

Ten or more counts support this clonotype. CDR3 in DNA: TGCGCCAGCAGCCATCTGACTAGCGGGAGACGGGAGCAGTACTTC. Amino acid sequence: CASSHLTSGRREQYF. The chain recombines TRBV4-1 with TRBJ2-7; TRBD2 matches 12 bases. Germline CDR1 is MGHRA and CDR2 is YSYEKL. Trimming removed 3 bases from V and 7 bases from J; junction bases left unmatched: 7. The CDR3 sequence is 15 residues long.

This clonotype showed up just a few times. The rearrangement uses TRBV5-1 and TRBJ2-7; 8 bases are shared with TRBD1. The germline CDR1 and CDR2 sequences are SGHRS and YFSETQ. This CDR3 spans 15 amino acids. V trimming: 1 base; J trimming: 3 bases; junction bases outside the gene matches: 6. CDR3 in DNA: TGCGCCAGCAGCTTGATACAGGGGGAGCACTACGAGCAGTACTTC. Amino acid sequence: CASSLIQGEHYEQYF.

Worth noting for this clonotype: One junction end disagrees with the germline gene, perhaps due to a read error. The rearrangement links TRBV20-1 to TRBJ2-7; D unclear. The CDR3 spans 15 residues. Germline lookup yields CDR1 DFQATT and CDR2 SNEGSKA (reference sequence). CDR3 nucleotide sequence: TGCAGTGCTGGCAAAATAGGACCCCAATTCTACGGGCAGTACTTC. Its translation: CSAGKIGPQFYGQYF.

This clonotype was counted only a few times. The chain couples TRBV20-1 to TRBJ1-1; TRBD1 is a possible D gene (6 bases). The CDR3 spans 13 residues. V lost 4 bases and J 0 bases, leaving 9 bases between the germline ends. The germline gives CDR1 DFQATT, CDR2 SNEGSKA (reference sequence). CDR3 in amino acids: CSAIQGMNTEAFF. Here the CDR3 DNA reads TGCAGTGCTATCCAGGGGATGAACACTGAAGCTTTCTTT.

The V gene is TRBV10-3, the J gene TRBJ2-3; D assignment may be TRBD1 or TRBD2 (6 bases each). Trimming took 3 bases from V and 5 from J, leaving 12 bases between them. The CDR3 consists of 14 residues. Germline V gene lookup returns CDR1 ENHRY and CDR2 SYGVKD. The CDR3 bases are TGTGCCATCAGTGATACCGGGGGCGAAGATACGCAGTATTTT. Its translation is CAISDTGGEDTQYF.

This clonotype has a handful of counts. This chain joins TRBV12-3 or TRBV12-4 and TRBJ2-4, with TRBD2 matching 8 bases. CDR3 length equals 13 residues. J was trimmed by 7 bases and V by 6 bases; bases with no gene match: 5. The CDR3 DNA is TGTGCCAGCAGCCCTGGACTAGCCAACATTCAGTACTTC. Encoded protein: CASSPGLANIQYF.